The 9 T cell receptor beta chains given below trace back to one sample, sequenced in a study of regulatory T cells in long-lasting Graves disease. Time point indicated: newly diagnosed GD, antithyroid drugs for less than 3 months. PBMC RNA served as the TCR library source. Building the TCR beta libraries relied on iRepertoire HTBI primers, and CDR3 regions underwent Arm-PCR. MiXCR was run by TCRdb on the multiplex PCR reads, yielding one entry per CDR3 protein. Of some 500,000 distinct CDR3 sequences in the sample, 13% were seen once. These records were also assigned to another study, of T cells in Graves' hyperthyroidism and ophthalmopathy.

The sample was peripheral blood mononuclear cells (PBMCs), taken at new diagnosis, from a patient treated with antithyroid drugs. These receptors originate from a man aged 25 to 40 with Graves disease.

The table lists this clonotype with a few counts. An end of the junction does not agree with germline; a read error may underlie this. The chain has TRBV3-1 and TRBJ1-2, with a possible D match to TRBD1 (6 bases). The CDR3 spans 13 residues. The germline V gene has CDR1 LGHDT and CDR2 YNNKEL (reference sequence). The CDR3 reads CASRRGGEEGCTF. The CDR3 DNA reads TGTGCCAGCCGGCGGGGGGGCGAGGAAGGCTGCACCTTC.

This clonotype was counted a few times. The CDR3 reads CASSLVWDTEAFF. In nucleotides, the CDR3 is TGTGCCAGCAGTTTAGTGTGGGACACTGAAGCTTTCTTT. The chain links TRBV12-3 or TRBV12-4 to TRBJ1-1; D is ambiguous. Between the trimmed V and J ends, which lost 1 base and 3 bases, there was a span of 6 bases. This CDR3 spans 13 amino acids.

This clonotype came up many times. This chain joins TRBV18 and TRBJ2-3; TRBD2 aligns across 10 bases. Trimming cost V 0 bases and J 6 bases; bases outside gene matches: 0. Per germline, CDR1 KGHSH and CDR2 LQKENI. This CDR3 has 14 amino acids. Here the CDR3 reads CASSPPSGRDTQYF. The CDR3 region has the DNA TGTGCCAGCTCACCACCTAGCGGGAGGGATACGCAGTATTTT.

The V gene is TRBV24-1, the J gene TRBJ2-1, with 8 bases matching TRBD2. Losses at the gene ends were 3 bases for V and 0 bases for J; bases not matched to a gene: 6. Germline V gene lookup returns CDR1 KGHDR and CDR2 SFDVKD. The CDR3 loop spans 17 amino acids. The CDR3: CATSDTTGTSSYNEQFF. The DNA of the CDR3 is TGTGCCACCAGTGATACGACCGGGACTAGCTCCTACAATGAGCAGTTCTTC.

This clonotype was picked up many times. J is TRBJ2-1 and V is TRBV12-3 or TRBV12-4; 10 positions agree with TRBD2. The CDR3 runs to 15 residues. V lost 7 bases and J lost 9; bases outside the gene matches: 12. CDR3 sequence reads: CASTSGTSDVGEQFF. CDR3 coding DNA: TGTGCCAGCACCTCCGGGACTAGCGATGTGGGTGAGCAGTTCTTC.

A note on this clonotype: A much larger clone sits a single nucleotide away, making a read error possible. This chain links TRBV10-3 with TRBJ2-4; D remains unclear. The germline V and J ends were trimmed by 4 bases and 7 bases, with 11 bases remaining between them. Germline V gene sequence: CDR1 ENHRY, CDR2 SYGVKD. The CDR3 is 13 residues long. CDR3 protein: CAISAARPNIQYF. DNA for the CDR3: TGTGCCATCAGTGCTGCGAGGCCGAACATTCAGTACTTC.

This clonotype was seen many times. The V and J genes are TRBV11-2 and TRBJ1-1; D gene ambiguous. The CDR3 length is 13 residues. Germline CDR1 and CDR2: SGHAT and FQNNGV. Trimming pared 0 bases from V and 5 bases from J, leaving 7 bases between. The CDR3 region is CASSLEEGTEAFF. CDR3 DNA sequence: TGTGCCAGCAGCTTAGAGGAAGGGACTGAAGCTTTCTTT. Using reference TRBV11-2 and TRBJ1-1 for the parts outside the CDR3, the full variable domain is EAGVAQSPRYKIIEKRQSVAFWCNPISGHATLYWYQQILGQGPKLLIQFQNNGVVDDSQLPKDRFSAERLKGVDSTLKIQPAKLEDSAVYLCASSLEEGTEAFFGQGTRLTVV.

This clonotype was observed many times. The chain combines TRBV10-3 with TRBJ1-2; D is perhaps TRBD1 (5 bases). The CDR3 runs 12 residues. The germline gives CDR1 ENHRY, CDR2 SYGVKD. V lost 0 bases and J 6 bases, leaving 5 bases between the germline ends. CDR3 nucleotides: TGTGCCATCAGTGAGTCGGGGGATGGCTACACCTTC. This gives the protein CAISESGDGYTF.

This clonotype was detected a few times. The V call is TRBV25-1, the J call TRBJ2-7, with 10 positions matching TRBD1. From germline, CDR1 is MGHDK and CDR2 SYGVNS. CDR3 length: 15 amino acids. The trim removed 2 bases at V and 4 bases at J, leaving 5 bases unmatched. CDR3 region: CASSEQDRGFYEQYF. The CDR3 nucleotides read TGTGCCAGCAGTGAACAGGACAGGGGGTTTTACGAGCAGTACTTC.